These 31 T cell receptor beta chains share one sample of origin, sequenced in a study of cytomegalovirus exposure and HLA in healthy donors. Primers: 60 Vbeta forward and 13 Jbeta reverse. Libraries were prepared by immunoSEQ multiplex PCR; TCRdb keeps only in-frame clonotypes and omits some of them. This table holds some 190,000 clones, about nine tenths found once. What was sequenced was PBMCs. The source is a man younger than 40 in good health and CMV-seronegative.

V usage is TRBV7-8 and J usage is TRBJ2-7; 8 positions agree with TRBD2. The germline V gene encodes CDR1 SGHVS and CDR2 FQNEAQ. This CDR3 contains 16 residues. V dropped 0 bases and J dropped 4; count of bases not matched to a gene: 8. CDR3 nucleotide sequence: TGTGCCAGCAGCTTAGCGACCGGCGGGAGGCCATACGAGCAGTACTTC. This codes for CASSLATGGRPYEQYF.

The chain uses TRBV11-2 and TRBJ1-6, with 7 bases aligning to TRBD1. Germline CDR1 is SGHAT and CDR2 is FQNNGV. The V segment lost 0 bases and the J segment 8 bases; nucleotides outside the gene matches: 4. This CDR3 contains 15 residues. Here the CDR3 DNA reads TGTGCCAGCAGCTTAGAGGGACAGAGGGATTCACCCCTCCACTTT. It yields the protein CASSLEGQRDSPLHF.

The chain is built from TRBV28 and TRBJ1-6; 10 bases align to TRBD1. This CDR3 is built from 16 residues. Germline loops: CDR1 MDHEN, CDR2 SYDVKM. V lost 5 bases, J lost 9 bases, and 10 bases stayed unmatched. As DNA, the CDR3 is TGTGCCAGCAGTCCTATCGGGACAGGGGTGAGTTCACCCCTCCACTTT. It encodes CASSPIGTGVSSPLHF.

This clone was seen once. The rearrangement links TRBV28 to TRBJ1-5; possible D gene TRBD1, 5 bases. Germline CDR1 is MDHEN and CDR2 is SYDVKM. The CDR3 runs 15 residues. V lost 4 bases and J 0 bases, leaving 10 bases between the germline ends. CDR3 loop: CASSSPRGSNQPQHF. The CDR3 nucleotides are TGTGCCAGCAGTTCCCCTAGGGGTAGCAATCAGCCCCAGCATTTT.

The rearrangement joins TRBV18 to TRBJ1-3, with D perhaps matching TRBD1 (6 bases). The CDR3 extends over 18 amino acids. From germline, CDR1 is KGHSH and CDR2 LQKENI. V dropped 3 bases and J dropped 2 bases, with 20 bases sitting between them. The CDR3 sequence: CASSPLDTGSRAGNTIYF. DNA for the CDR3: TGTGCCAGCTCACCGCTTGATACAGGGAGTCGTGCTGGAAACACCATATATTTT.

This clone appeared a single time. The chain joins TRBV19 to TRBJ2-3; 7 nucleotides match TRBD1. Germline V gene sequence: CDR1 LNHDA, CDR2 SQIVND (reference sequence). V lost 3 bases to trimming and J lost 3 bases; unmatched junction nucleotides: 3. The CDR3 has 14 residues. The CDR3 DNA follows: TGTGCCAGTAGTATCACGACAGGGACAGATACGCAGTATTTT. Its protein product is CASSITTGTDTQYF.

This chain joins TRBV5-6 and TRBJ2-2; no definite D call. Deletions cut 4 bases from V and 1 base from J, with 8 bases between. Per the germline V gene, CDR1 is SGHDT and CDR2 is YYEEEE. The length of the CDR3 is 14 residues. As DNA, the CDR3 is TGTGCCAGCAGCCAAACGAGGAACACCGGGGAGCTGTTTTTT. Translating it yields CASSQTRNTGELFF.

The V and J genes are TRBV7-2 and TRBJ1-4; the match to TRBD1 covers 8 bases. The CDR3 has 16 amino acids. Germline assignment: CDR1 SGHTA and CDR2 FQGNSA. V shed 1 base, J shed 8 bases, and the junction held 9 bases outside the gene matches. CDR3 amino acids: CASSLGGSRQGEKLFF. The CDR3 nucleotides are TGTGCCAGCAGCTTAGGGGGATCACGACAGGGGGAAAAACTGTTTTTT.

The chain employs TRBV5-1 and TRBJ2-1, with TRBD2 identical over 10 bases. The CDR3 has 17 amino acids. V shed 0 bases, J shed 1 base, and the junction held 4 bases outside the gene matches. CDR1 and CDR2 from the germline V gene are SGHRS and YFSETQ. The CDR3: CASSLVGSGRSYNEQFF. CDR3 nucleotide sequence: TGCGCCAGCAGCTTGGTGGGTAGCGGGAGGTCCTACAATGAGCAGTTCTTC.

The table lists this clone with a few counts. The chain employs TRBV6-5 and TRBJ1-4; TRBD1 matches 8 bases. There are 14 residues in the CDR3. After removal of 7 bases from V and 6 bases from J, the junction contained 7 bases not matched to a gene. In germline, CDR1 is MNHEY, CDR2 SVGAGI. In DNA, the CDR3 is TGTGCCAGCAACACAGGGGGACTTTATGAAAAACTGTTTTTT. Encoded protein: CASNTGGLYEKLFF.

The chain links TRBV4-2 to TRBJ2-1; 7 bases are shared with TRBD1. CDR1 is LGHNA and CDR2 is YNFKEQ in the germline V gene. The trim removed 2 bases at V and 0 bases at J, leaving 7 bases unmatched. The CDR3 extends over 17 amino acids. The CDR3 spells CASSQFTGAPSYNEQFF. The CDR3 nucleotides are TGTGCCAGCAGCCAATTCACAGGGGCCCCCTCCTACAATGAGCAGTTCTTC.

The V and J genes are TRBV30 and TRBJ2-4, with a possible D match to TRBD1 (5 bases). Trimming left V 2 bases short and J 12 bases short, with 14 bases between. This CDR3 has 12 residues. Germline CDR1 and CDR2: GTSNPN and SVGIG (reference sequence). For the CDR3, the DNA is TGTGCCTGGAGTAGCCTAGGGGCCAGTCAGTACTTC. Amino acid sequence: CAWSSLGASQYF.

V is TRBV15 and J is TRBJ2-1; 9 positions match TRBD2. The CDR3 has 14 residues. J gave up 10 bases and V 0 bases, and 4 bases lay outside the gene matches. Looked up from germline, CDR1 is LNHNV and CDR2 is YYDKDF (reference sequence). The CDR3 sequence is CATSRDGAGGEQFF. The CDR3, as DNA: TGTGCCACCAGCAGAGACGGCGCGGGAGGGGAGCAGTTCTTC.

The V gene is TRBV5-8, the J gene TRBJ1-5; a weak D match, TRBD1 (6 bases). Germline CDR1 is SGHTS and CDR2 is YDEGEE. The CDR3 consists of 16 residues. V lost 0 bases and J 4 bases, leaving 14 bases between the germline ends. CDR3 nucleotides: TGTGCCAGCAGCTTGGGTATTGACAGGATTAATCAGCCCCAGCATTTT. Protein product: CASSLGIDRINQPQHF.

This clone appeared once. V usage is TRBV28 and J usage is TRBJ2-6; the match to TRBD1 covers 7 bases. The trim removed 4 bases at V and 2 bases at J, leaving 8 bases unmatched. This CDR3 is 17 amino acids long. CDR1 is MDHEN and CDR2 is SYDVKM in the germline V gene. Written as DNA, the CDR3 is TGTGCCAGCAGTTCCACAGGGGCCGCGGCTGGGGCCAACGTCCTGACTTTC. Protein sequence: CASSSTGAAAGANVLTF.

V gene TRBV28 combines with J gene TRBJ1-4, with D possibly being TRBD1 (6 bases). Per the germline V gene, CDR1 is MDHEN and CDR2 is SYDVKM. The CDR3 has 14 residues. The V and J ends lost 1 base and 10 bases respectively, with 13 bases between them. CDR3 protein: CASSLSGEGGKLFF. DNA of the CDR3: TGTGCCAGCAGTTTATCAGGGGAGGGCGGAAAACTGTTTTTT.

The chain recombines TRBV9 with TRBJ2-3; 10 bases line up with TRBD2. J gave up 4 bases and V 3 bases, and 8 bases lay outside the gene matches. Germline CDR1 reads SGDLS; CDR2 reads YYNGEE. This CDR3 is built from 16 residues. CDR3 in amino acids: CASSAQVGTSADTQYF. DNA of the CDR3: TGTGCCAGCAGCGCCCAGGTAGGGACTAGCGCAGATACGCAGTATTTT. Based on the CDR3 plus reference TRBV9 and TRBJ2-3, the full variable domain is DSGVTQTPKHLITATGQRVTLRCSPRSGDLSVYWYQQSLDQGLQFLIQYYNGEERAKGNILERFSAQQFPDLHSELNLSSLELGDSALYFCASSAQVGTSADTQYFGPGTRLTVL.

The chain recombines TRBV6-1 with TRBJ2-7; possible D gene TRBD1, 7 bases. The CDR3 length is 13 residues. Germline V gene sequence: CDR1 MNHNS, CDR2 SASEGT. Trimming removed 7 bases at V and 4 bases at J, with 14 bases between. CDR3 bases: TGTGCCAGCATCGTCAGGGGGGAATACGAGCAGTACTTC. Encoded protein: CASIVRGEYEQYF.

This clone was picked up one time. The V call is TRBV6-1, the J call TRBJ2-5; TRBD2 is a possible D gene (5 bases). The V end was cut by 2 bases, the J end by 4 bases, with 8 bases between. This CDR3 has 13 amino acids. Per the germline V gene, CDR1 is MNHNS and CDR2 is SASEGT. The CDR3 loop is CASSEQRAETQYF. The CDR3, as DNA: TGTGCCAGCAGTGAACAGAGGGCAGAGACCCAGTACTTC.

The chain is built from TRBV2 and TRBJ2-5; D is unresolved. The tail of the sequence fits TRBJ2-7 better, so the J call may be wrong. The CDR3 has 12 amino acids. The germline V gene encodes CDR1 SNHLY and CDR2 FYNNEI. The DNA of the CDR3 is TGTGCCAGCAGTGAATCTTCCTACGAGCAGTACTTC. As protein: CASSESSYEQYF.

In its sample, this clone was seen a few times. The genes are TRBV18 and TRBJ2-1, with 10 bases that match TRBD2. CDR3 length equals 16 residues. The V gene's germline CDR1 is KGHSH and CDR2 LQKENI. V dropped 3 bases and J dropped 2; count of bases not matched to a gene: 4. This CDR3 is CASSPYTSGTYNEQFF. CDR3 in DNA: TGTGCCAGCTCACCCTATACTAGCGGGACCTACAATGAGCAGTTCTTC.

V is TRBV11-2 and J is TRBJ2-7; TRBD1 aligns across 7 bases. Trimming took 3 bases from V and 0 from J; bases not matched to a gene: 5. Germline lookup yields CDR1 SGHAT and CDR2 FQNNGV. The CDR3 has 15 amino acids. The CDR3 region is CASSLDRLSSYEQYF. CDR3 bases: TGTGCCAGCAGCTTGGACAGGCTTAGCTCCTACGAGCAGTACTTC.

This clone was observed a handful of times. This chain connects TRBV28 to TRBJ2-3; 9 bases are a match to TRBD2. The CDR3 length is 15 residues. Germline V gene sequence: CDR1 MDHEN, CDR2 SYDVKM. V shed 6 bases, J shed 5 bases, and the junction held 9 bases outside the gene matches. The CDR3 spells CASRAGGRTLDTQYF. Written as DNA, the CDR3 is TGTGCCAGCAGGGCGGGGGGGCGTACCCTAGATACGCAGTATTTT.

CDR3 coding DNA: TGTGCCAGCAGTGAGAGTGTTGTGCCCTACAATGAGCAGTTCTTC. Protein product: CASSESVVPYNEQFF. The V and J genes are TRBV2 and TRBJ2-1; D unclear. Trimming took 3 bases from V and 2 from J, leaving 11 bases between them. The length of the CDR3 is 15 residues. CDR1 and CDR2 from the germline V gene are SNHLY and FYNNEI.

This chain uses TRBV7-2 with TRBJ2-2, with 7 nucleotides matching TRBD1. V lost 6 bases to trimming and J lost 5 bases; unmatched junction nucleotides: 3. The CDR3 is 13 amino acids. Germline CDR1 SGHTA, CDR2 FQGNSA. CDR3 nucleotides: TGTGCCAGCAGTACGACAGGGACCGGGGAGCTGTTTTTT. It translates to CASSTTGTGELFF.

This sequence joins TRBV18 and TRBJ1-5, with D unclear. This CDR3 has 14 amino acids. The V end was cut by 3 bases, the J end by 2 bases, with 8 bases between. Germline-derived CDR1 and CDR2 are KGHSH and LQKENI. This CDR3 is CASSPSPGNQPQHF. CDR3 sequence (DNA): TGTGCCAGCTCACCTTCCCCGGGCAATCAGCCCCAGCATTTT.

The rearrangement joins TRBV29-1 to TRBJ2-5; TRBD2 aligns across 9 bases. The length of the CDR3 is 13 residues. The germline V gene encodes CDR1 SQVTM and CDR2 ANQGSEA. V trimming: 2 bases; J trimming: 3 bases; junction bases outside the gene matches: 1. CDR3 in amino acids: CSVERTSEETQYF. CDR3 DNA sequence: TGCAGCGTTGAAAGGACTAGCGAAGAGACCCAGTACTTC.

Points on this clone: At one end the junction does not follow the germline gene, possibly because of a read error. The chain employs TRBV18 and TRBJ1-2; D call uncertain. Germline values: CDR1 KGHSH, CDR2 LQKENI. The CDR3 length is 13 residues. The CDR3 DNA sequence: TGTGCCAGCTCTCCACTAGACTCCTATGGCTACACCTTC. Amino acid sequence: CASSPLDSYGYTF. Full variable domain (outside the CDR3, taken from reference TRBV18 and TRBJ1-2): NAGVMQNPRHLVRRRGQEARLRCSPMKGHSHVYWYRQLPEEGLKFMVYLQKENIIDESGMPKERFSAEFPKEGPSILRIQQVVRGDSAAYFCASSPLDSYGYTFGSGTRLTVV.

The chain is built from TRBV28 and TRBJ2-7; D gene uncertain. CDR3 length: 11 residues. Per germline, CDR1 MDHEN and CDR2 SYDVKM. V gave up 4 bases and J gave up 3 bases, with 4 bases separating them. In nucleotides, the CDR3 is TGTGCCAGCAGTTCCCTCTACGAGCAGTACTTC. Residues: CASSSLYEQYF.

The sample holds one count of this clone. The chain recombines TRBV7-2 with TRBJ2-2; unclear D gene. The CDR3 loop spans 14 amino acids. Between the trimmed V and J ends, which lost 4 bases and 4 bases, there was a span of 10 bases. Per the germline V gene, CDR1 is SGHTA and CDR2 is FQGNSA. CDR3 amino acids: CASSSPLSTGELFF. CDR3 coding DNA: TGTGCCAGCAGCTCGCCGCTTAGCACCGGGGAGCTGTTTTTT.

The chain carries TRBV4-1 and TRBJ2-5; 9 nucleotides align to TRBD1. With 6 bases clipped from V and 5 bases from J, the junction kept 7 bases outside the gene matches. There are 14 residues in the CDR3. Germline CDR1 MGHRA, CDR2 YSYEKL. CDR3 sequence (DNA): TGCGCCAGCAGATCCACAGGGGGCAGTGAGACCCAGTACTTC. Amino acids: CASRSTGGSETQYF.